This T cell receptor beta chain was observed in a study of sequential checkpoint blockade in melanoma. Overall study: More than 20 patients had tumor biopsies before treatment and at week 13. Study-level results: For nivolumab-first patients, baseline tumor clonality was associated with response.

TCRdb's copy holds only in-frame clones and misses some; the assay was immunoSEQ multiplex PCR. The repertoire holds some 6,600 clones, with over 25% as singletons. By share of the sample, this clone is medium-sized (0.01 to 0.1%). Its antigen is unidentified. The length of the CDR3 is 14 residues. V lost 4 bases and J lost 0, with 9 bases in between. Per germline, CDR1 SQVTM and CDR2 ANQGSEA. Described treatment: randomized to nivolumab then ipilimumab (arm A) or the reverse (arm B). This chain links TRBV29-1 with TRBJ2-2, with D possibly TRBD1 on 5 matching bases. The sample in question was tumor tissue (inferred from file names), obtained from a patient given nivolumab and ipilimumab in sequence. The clonotype was recovered from a human donor with melanoma. The CDR3 nucleotides read TGCAGCGTTGCGTCACAGGCGAACACCGGGGAGCTGTTTTTT. It translates to CSVASQANTGELFF.